Shown below are 21 T cell receptor beta chains from a single sample sequenced in a study of blood T cell repertoires in COVID-19. Here immunoSEQ multiplex PCR was the method, and the copy in TCRdb shows in-frame clones only, minus some. The sample holds about 78,000 clones, approximately 89% seen once. Sequencing used peripheral blood. The receptors originated from a man aged 50 or older with active or convalescent COVID-19.

This chain joins TRBV19 and TRBJ2-1; a weak D match, TRBD1 (6 bases). Germline lookup yields CDR1 LNHDA and CDR2 SQIVND (reference sequence). The CDR3 has 15 residues. V was cut by 5 bases and J by 2 bases, with 13 bases left in between. CDR3 DNA: TGTGCCAGTAGTGTTACAGGGCGTCCCTACAATGAGCAGTTCTTC. Residues: CASSVTGRPYNEQFF.

The chain couples TRBV11-2 to TRBJ1-3; 8 bases line up with TRBD1. V dropped 5 bases and J dropped 0; count of bases not matched to a gene: 6. The CDR3 length is 16 residues. Germline V gene data show CDR1 as SGHAT and CDR2 as FQNNGV. CDR3 coding DNA: TGTGCCAGCAGCACCTGGACAGGGCCCTCTGGAAACACCATATATTTT. As protein: CASSTWTGPSGNTIYF.

The CDR3 region is CASSLGGGRGNTIYF. The DNA for the CDR3 is TGTGCCAGCAGCTTAGGCGGGGGGAGGGGAAACACCATATATTTT. This chain connects TRBV7-8 to TRBJ1-3; D might be TRBD1 (5 bases). Per germline, CDR1 SGHVS and CDR2 FQNEAQ. CDR3 length: 15 residues. V was shortened by 1 base and J by 4 bases, with 11 bases between the two germline ends.

The V gene is TRBV5-6, the J gene TRBJ2-5; TRBD2 matches at 13 bases. V lost 3 bases, J lost 5 bases, and 4 bases stayed unmatched. The CDR3 spans 15 residues. From germline, CDR1 is SGHDT and CDR2 YYEEEE. The CDR3, as DNA: TGTGCCAGCAGCTGGCAGGGACTAGCGGGGGAGACCCAGTACTTC. This translates into CASSWQGLAGETQYF. Complete variable domain (other parts from reference TRBV5-6 and TRBJ2-5): DAGVTQSPTHLIKTRGQQVTLRCSPKSGHDTVSWYQQALGQGPQFIFQYYEEEERQRGNFPDRFSGHQFPNYSSELNVNALLLGDSALYLCASSWQGLAGETQYFGPGTRLLVL.

The rearrangement joins TRBV2 to TRBJ2-3, with D unresolved. V was pared by 4 bases and J by 5 bases, with 4 bases between. Germline V lookup: CDR1 SNHLY, CDR2 FYNNEI. CDR3 size: 11 residues. CDR3 amino acids: CASSARDTQYF. The CDR3 bases are TGTGCCAGCAGTGCCAGAGATACGCAGTATTTT.

The chain links TRBV28 to TRBJ1-5, with D unresolved. This CDR3 has 15 residues. CDR1 is MDHEN and CDR2 is SYDVKM in the germline V gene. The ends were cut back, 4 bases at V and 3 bases at J, with 13 bases in the middle. Here the CDR3 DNA reads TGTGCCAGCAGTTCCGGCGAGAGGGCCAATCAGCCCCAGCATTTT. Its translation is CASSSGERANQPQHF.

V is TRBV28 and J is TRBJ2-4, with TRBD2 as a possible D gene (5 bases). V gave up 7 bases and J gave up 0 bases, with 16 bases separating them. This CDR3 has 16 residues. Germline V gene data show CDR1 as MDHEN and CDR2 as SYDVKM. The CDR3 sequence: CASIPRGLLAKNIQYF. DNA for the CDR3: TGTGCCAGCATTCCCAGAGGACTCCTAGCCAAAAACATTCAGTACTTC.

V and J are TRBV10-3 and TRBJ1-4; possibly TRBD1 for D (5 bases). Looked up from germline, CDR1 is ENHRY and CDR2 is SYGVKD. Trimming removed 0 bases at V and 4 bases at J, with 9 bases between. The CDR3 length is 15 residues. The CDR3 sequence is CAISESMTVNEKLFF. DNA for the CDR3: TGTGCCATCAGTGAGTCTATGACAGTTAATGAAAAACTGTTTTTT.

The chain joins TRBV15 to TRBJ1-6; D ambiguous. The V end lost 3 bases, the J end lost 9 bases, and 18 bases lay between the germline ends. From germline, CDR1 is LNHNV and CDR2 YYDKDF (reference sequence). The CDR3 extends over 16 amino acids. The DNA of the CDR3 is TGTGCCACCAGCAGTTGGATGGAGGCAGGACTTTCACCCCTCCACTTT. This sequence encodes CATSSWMEAGLSPLHF.

This chain links TRBV6-2 or TRBV6-3 with TRBJ2-4, with 14 bases lining up with TRBD2. The V gene end was trimmed by 6 bases and the J gene end by 7 bases; junction bases not matched to a gene: 8. CDR1 is MNHEY, CDR2 SVGEGT, per germline. The CDR3 extends over 16 amino acids. The CDR3 nucleotides are TGTGCCAGCAGCTGGACTAGCGGGGGGAGTCGGAACATTCAGTACTTC. Translation gives CASSWTSGGSRNIQYF.

This clone appeared a single time. The chain has TRBV5-4 and TRBJ2-2; possible D gene TRBD2, 5 bases. Looked up from germline, CDR1 is SGHNT and CDR2 is YYREEE (reference sequence). The length of the CDR3 is 14 residues. Trimming took 6 bases from V and 6 from J, leaving 15 bases between them. CDR3 region: CASNRDQSSGELFF. In DNA, the CDR3 is TGTGCCAGCAACCGGGATCAATCGTCCGGGGAGCTGTTTTTT.

The chain links TRBV6-5 to TRBJ1-5, with unresolved D. The CDR3 is made up of 13 amino acids. Trimming removed 6 bases from V and 2 bases from J, with 8 bases in between. CDR1 is MNHEY, CDR2 SVGAGI, per germline. The CDR3 DNA follows: TGTGCCAGCAGAGTGGGAGGCAATCAGCCCCAGCATTTT. Translated: CASRVGGNQPQHF.

This clone has more than one count but fewer than ten. The chain combines TRBV6-5 with TRBJ2-3; D gene unclear. V shed 10 bases and J shed 4 bases, with 12 bases lying between them. From germline, CDR1 is MNHEY and CDR2 SVGAGI. This CDR3 is built from 12 residues. In DNA form, the CDR3 reads TGTGCCACCGACCGGGTGTCAGATACGCAGTATTTT. Amino acids: CATDRVSDTQYF.

V and J are TRBV9 and TRBJ1-1; 12 bases map to TRBD1. The ends lost 3 bases at V and 8 bases at J; junction bases unmatched: 5. The CDR3 contains 14 residues. From germline, CDR1 is SGDLS and CDR2 YYNGEE. The CDR3 loop is CASSEGQGASEAFF. CDR3 nucleotide sequence: TGTGCCAGCAGCGAGGGACAGGGGGCTTCCGAAGCTTTCTTT. Complete variable domain (other parts from reference TRBV9 and TRBJ1-1): DSGVTQTPKHLITATGQRVTLRCSPRSGDLSVYWYQQSLDQGLQFLIQYYNGEERAKGNILERFSAQQFPDLHSELNLSSLELGDSALYFCASSEGQGASEAFFGQGTRLTVV.

The chain has TRBV5-1 and TRBJ1-1, with 7 bases that match TRBD1. Germline trimming cut 3 bases from V and 4 bases from J; bases unmatched to any gene: 6. The CDR3 spans 14 residues. Germline lookup yields CDR1 SGHRS and CDR2 YFSETQ. The CDR3 spells CASSSGTGATEAFF. The CDR3 nucleotides read TGCGCCAGCAGCTCGGGCACAGGGGCCACTGAAGCTTTCTTT.

As for this clone: Other DNA sequences in this specimen translate into the identical CDR3. The chain recombines TRBV2 with TRBJ2-5; possible D gene TRBD2, 5 bases. CDR3 length: 14 residues. Trimming took 6 bases from V and 1 from J, leaving 12 bases between them. Germline lookup yields CDR1 SNHLY and CDR2 FYNNEI. The CDR3 reads CASRGGGSQETQYF. Written as DNA, the CDR3 is TGTGCCAGCAGGGGCGGAGGATCCCAAGAGACCCAGTACTTC. The variable domain in full, completed from reference TRBV2 and TRBJ2-5, reads EPEVTQTPSHQVTQMGQEVILRCVPISNHLYFYWYRQILGQKVEFLVSFYNNEISEKSEIFDDQFSVERPDGSNFTLKIRSTKLEDSAMYFCASRGGGSQETQYFGPGTRLLVL.

The V and J genes are TRBV7-2 and TRBJ2-7; 7 bases fit TRBD1. CDR1 SGHTA and CDR2 FQGNSA come from the germline V gene. This CDR3 comprises 17 residues. The J segment lost 2 bases and the V segment lost 5 bases, leaving 15 bases of the junction unmatched. The DNA of the CDR3 is TGTGCCAGCAGCAAAGGGGCCCCGGACAGGACAACCTACGAGCAGTACTTC. Protein sequence: CASSKGAPDRTTYEQYF. Full variable domain (outside the CDR3, taken from reference TRBV7-2 and TRBJ2-7): GAGVSQSPSNKVTEKGKDVELRCDPISGHTALYWYRQSLGQGLEFLIYFQGNSAPDKSGLPSDRFSAERTGGSVSTLTIQRTQQEDSAVYLCASSKGAPDRTTYEQYFGPGTRLTVT.

The CDR3 loop is CASSTGERTEAFF. CDR3 in DNA: TGTGCCAGCTCGACAGGGGAAAGAACTGAAGCTTTCTTT. V usage is TRBV11-2 and J usage is TRBJ1-1; 8 nucleotides match TRBD1. Germline trimming cut 8 bases from V and 5 bases from J; bases unmatched to any gene: 7. Germline V gene sequence: CDR1 SGHAT, CDR2 FQNNGV. The CDR3 spans 13 residues.

This sequence joins TRBV7-8 and TRBJ2-3; the match to TRBD1 covers 9 bases. The CDR3 contains 16 residues. The J segment lost 2 bases and the V segment lost 1 base, leaving 4 bases of the junction unmatched. Germline V gene sequence: CDR1 SGHVS, CDR2 FQNEAQ. CDR3 nucleotide sequence: TGTGCCAGCAGCTTAGGGGGACAGGGCCTCACAGATACGCAGTATTTT. Protein: CASSLGGQGLTDTQYF.

This clone was picked up a small number of times. This rearrangement joins TRBV5-1 to TRBJ2-2, with 9 bases matching TRBD1. The CDR3 has 16 amino acids. Germline V gene data show CDR1 as SGHRS and CDR2 as YFSETQ. Losses at the gene ends were 6 bases for V and 5 bases for J; bases not matched to a gene: 11. In nucleotides, the CDR3 is TGCGCCAGCATGCCCTCTACAGGGGGCAAAACCGGGGAGCTGTTTTTT. As protein: CASMPSTGGKTGELFF.

The chain combines TRBV11-2 with TRBJ2-7; 9 nucleotides line up with TRBD1. This CDR3 has 14 amino acids. Germline V gene data show CDR1 as SGHAT and CDR2 as FQNNGV. J gave up 3 bases and V 3 bases, and 3 bases lay outside the gene matches. The CDR3 loop reads CASSLGQGVYEQYF. The CDR3 DNA sequence: TGTGCCAGCAGCTTGGGACAGGGAGTCTACGAGCAGTACTTC.